This note documents a single T cell receptor (beta chain) sequence. This clonotype was seen ten or more times. This clone's antigen is unknown. Nothing much larger sits one base from this clone, and base qualities are not available. TCR beta CDR3 regions were amplified from RNA transcripts. A first-round RT-PCR of the TCR CDR3 used the HTBI primer set with the Qiagen OneStep RT-PCR kit. A second multiplex PCR round built the libraries, followed by size selection and purification. Libraries were sequenced paired-end with 100 bp reads on an Illumina HiSeq2000. The authors' pipeline ran thus. SOAPnuke was used to process the raw data, throwing out any read that contained adapters or uncalled bases, had a mean Phred below 15, or lacked an exact constant-primer or identifier match. COPE v1.2.5 was used to merge high-quality paired reads, and clonotypes were defined as unique nucleotide sequences. MiTCR v1.1 was used to align clonotypes to the IMGT TRBV, TRBD and TRBJ reference segments. The analysis was restricted to V-J combinations with a frequency above 0.0001, which together covered around 99% of the repertoires. A TCS score was defined as the ratio of F50 (clonal expansion) to E x V (chaos), with BLOSUM62-based TCRdist applied between CDR3 peptides within each V-J. Welch's t-statistics and random forest reduced 500 to 550 V-J features to 13, which were used in a naive Bayes classifier (R e1071). The public sequencing data were trimmed at Q25 with fastp and processed into clonotypes with MiXCR by TCRdb, which kept only in-frame beta chains. Each CDR3 protein appears once, grouped with its most common genes and DNA. These V and J calls are TCRdb output, not the study's own analysis. The sample records more than 350,000 distinct CDR3 sequences, about 14% of which are singletons. About 20% of the sample rests with the top ten.

CDR1 and CDR2 were assigned from the germline V gene (reference sequence) as LNHDA and SQIVND. The V and J ends are trimmed by 5 bases and 0 bases, leaving 8 bases between them. The CDR3, from cysteine to phenylalanine, totals 14 residues. Only CDR3 DNA is held: 42 bases, read in frame from base 1. This record comes from a study of T cells in Graves' hyperthyroidism and ophthalmopathy (dated by TCRdb to between 2018 and 2021). Broadly, across the study: Peripheral blood was sampled at the time of initial diagnosis, prior to any treatment. TCR V-J signatures able to tell the groups apart were searched for in a discovery cohort of some 100 patients, of whom about 40 had Graves' ophthalmopathy and around 56 had stable Graves' hyperthyroidism. Whether ophthalmopathy could be predicted prospectively was tested in an independent validation cohort made up of about 18 hyperthyroidism patients plus 17 patients who later progressed to ophthalmopathy. For training and testing, the 100 or so patients in the discovery cohort were randomly divided in a 7:3 ratio. In addition, the study compared T-cell repertoires in thyroid tissue and in blood from about six Graves' hyperthyroidism patients. After blood sampling, hyperthyroidism patients were treated with methimazole at a starting dose of 30 mg daily, and ophthalmopathy patients were treated with high-dose intravenous methylprednisolone. The paper describes TCR Vbeta CDR3 sequencing of more than 120 peripheral blood samples, made up of 43 ophthalmopathy patients, over 70 hyperthyroidism patients and 17 progressor patients. General conclusions and limits of the study: In cross-validation, a model built on a 13 V-J signature told ophthalmopathy apart from stable hyperthyroidism with just under 90% sensitivity and around 84% specificity, and in testing the same model reached 80%/75%. In validation, the model predicted progression to ophthalmopathy with roughly 66% sensitivity and less than 80% specificity, a median of about 6.7 months before onset. No statistical method was used to set the sample size in advance, and investigators knew the group allocation. Most expanded thyroid clonotypes (frequency above 0.001) were also detected in blood, suggesting blood repertoires may reflect thyroid immune responses.

Moderately to severely active disease, a Clinical Activity Score of at least 3, a NOSPECS grade of at least 4, and a duration under 3 months were present in ophthalmopathy patients. Exclusion was applied to patients with uncontrolled infections, other autoimmune diseases, pregnancy or lactation. Diagnoses relied on clinical symptoms, serum thyroxine and TRAb, thyroid ultrasound and orbital computed tomography. PBMCs were separated from 7.5 to 10 ml of fresh peripheral blood using Ficoll-Paque density gradient centrifugation. Total RNA was extracted with Trizol reagent, and quality was checked on an Agilent 2100 Bioanalyzer.

The sequence was collected from a woman in her 30s with Graves' ophthalmopathy. Source material: blood. The rearrangement combines TRBV19 with TRBJ1-3, with the D gene not confidently named. The nucleotides are TGTGCCAGTAGTCCGCGTTCCTCTGGAAACACCATATATTTT. This translates into CASSPRSSGNTIYF.